Listed below are T cell receptor beta chains from one sample, sequenced in a study of blood T cell repertoires in COVID-19. Clones were sequenced by immunoSEQ multiplex PCR, and TCRdb holds only the in-frame ones, with some missing. The sample records 300,000 to 450,000 clones, around 84% being singletons. The sequencing input was peripheral blood. These TCRs come from a human donor in a cohort sampled during active COVID-19. CDR3s include the opening cysteine and the closing phenylalanine or tryptophan. Each record gives: D gene, J gene, clone size, V gene, CDR3 protein, CDR3 DNA. A D gene is named only where the DNA matches it firmly. Where a row states a size, it is once, few, many or the class of an expanded clone; other rows omit it.

D gene: TRBD1
J gene: TRBJ1-1
clone size: .
V gene: TRBV3-1/TRBV3-2
CDR3 protein: CASSQNSGGSAFF
CDR3 DNA: TGTGCCAGCAGCCAAAATTCAGGGGGCTCAGCTTTCTTT

D gene: .
J gene: TRBJ1-1
clone size: .
V gene: TRBV6-5
CDR3 protein: CASSYGTFTEAFF
CDR3 DNA: TGTGCCAGCAGTTACGGGACTTTTACTGAAGCTTTCTTT

D gene: .
J gene: TRBJ2-1
clone size: .
V gene: TRBV7-8
CDR3 protein: CASSLIGGSIDNEQFF
CDR3 DNA: TGTGCCAGCAGCTTAATTGGTGGGAGCATCGACAATGAGCAGTTCTTC

D gene: TRBD1
J gene: TRBJ2-7
clone size: .
V gene: TRBV7-9
CDR3 protein: CASSLDGQGVEQYF
CDR3 DNA: TGTGCCAGCAGCTTAGACGGACAGGGTGTCGAGCAGTACTTC

D gene: TRBD2
J gene: TRBJ2-5
clone size: .
V gene: TRBV4-2
CDR3 protein: CASSQVASGGGETQYF
CDR3 DNA: TGTGCCAGCAGCCAAGTCGCTAGCGGGGGAGGAGAGACCCAGTACTTC

D gene: TRBD1
J gene: TRBJ2-2
clone size: .
V gene: TRBV24-1
CDR3 protein: CATSDGTAAGELFF
CDR3 DNA: TGTGCCACCAGTGATGGGACAGCGGCCGGGGAGCTGTTTTTT

D gene: .
J gene: TRBJ2-1
clone size: .
V gene: TRBV11-2
CDR3 protein: CASSLIRFNEQFF
CDR3 DNA: TGTGCCAGCAGCTTAATTCGTTTCAATGAGCAGTTCTTC

D gene: .
J gene: TRBJ1-4
clone size: .
V gene: TRBV19
CDR3 protein: CASSGDSLNEKLFF
CDR3 DNA: TGTGCCAGTAGTGGTGACAGTCTCAATGAAAAACTGTTTTTT

D gene: TRBD1
J gene: TRBJ1-5
clone size: .
V gene: TRBV6-6
CDR3 protein: CASSPRQGSSPYSNQPQHF
CDR3 DNA: TGTGCCAGCAGTCCGCGACAGGGGTCCAGTCCCTATAGCAATCAGCCCCAGCATTTT

D gene: TRBD1
J gene: TRBJ2-7
clone size: .
V gene: TRBV5-6
CDR3 protein: CASSLGGGKGYEQYF
CDR3 DNA: TGTGCCAGCAGCTTGGGAGGGGGCAAAGGGTACGAGCAGTACTTC

D gene: .
J gene: TRBJ2-1
clone size: .
V gene: TRBV9
CDR3 protein: CASSVNSGTYNEQFF
CDR3 DNA: TGTGCCAGCAGCGTAAATAGCGGAACCTACAATGAGCAGTTCTTC

D gene: TRBD1
J gene: TRBJ1-4
clone size: .
V gene: TRBV6-6
CDR3 protein: CASIQGANEKLFF
CDR3 DNA: TGTGCCAGCATCCAGGGGGCTAATGAAAAACTGTTTTTT

D gene: .
J gene: TRBJ2-7
clone size: few
V gene: TRBV25-1
CDR3 protein: CASSVDYSSYEQYF
CDR3 DNA: TGTGCCAGCAGTGTTGACTACTCCTCCTACGAGCAGTACTTC

D gene: TRBD1
J gene: TRBJ1-2
clone size: .
V gene: TRBV2
CDR3 protein: CASRAGTGDSYGYTF
CDR3 DNA: TGTGCCAGCAGGGCGGGGACAGGGGATAGCTATGGCTACACCTTC

D gene: .
J gene: TRBJ2-7
clone size: .
V gene: TRBV5-1
CDR3 protein: CASSLVLGAGNEQYF
CDR3 DNA: TGCGCCAGCAGCTTGGTGTTGGGCGCCGGCAACGAGCAGTACTTC

D gene: TRBD1
J gene: TRBJ1-5
clone size: .
V gene: TRBV29-1
CDR3 protein: CSVRTGGGLNQPQHF
CDR3 DNA: TGCAGCGTTAGGACAGGGGGAGGGCTCAATCAGCCCCAGCATTTT

D gene: .
J gene: TRBJ1-2
clone size: .
V gene: TRBV7-9
CDR3 protein: CASSLRDTDGYTF
CDR3 DNA: TGTGCCAGCAGCCTCCGGGACACGGATGGCTACACCTTC

D gene: TRBD2
J gene: TRBJ2-3
clone size: once
V gene: TRBV4-1
CDR3 protein: CASSQKSGRAPDTQYF
CDR3 DNA: TGCGCCAGCAGCCAGAAAAGCGGGAGGGCCCCAGATACGCAGTATTTT

D gene: .
J gene: TRBJ2-7
clone size: .
V gene: TRBV7-8
CDR3 protein: CASSPPGPRGGEQYF
CDR3 DNA: TGTGCCAGCAGCCCTCCGGGACCCAGGGGTGGCGAGCAGTACTTC

D gene: .
J gene: TRBJ2-3
clone size: .
V gene: TRBV21-1
CDR3 protein: CASSYGQKTFTDTQYF
CDR3 DNA: TGTGCCAGCAGTTACGGACAGAAAACATTCACAGATACGCAGTATTTT

D gene: TRBD1
J gene: TRBJ2-5
clone size: .
V gene: TRBV6-5
CDR3 protein: CASTPGTGLETQYF
CDR3 DNA: TGTGCCAGCACCCCGGGGACAGGGCTAGAGACCCAGTACTTC

D gene: .
J gene: TRBJ1-5
clone size: .
V gene: TRBV19
CDR3 protein: CASSIVVPGVDGNQPQHF
CDR3 DNA: TGTGCCAGTAGTATAGTGGTTCCGGGGGTGGATGGCAATCAGCCCCAGCATTTT

D gene: TRBD2
J gene: TRBJ2-1
clone size: .
V gene: TRBV9
CDR3 protein: CASSASGTYNEQFF
CDR3 DNA: TGTGCCAGCAGCGCCAGCGGGACCTACAATGAGCAGTTCTTC

D gene: .
J gene: TRBJ1-1
clone size: .
V gene: TRBV19
CDR3 protein: CASSIRTEPNTEAFF
CDR3 DNA: TGTGCCAGTAGTATTAGGACAGAACCAAACACTGAAGCTTTCTTT

D gene: TRBD1
J gene: TRBJ1-4
clone size: .
V gene: TRBV5-1
CDR3 protein: CASSPHRGTNEKLFF
CDR3 DNA: TGCGCCAGCAGCCCACACAGGGGGACGAATGAAAAACTGTTTTTT

D gene: TRBD1
J gene: TRBJ2-3
clone size: once
V gene: TRBV5-1
CDR3 protein: CASSFGQGPGDTQYF
CDR3 DNA: TGCGCCAGCAGCTTCGGACAGGGGCCCGGGGATACGCAGTATTTT

D gene: .
J gene: TRBJ2-3
clone size: .
V gene: TRBV6-5
CDR3 protein: CASRRGDTQYF
CDR3 DNA: TGTGCCAGCAGGCGCGGGGATACGCAGTATTTT

D gene: TRBD2
J gene: TRBJ2-5
clone size: .
V gene: TRBV5-1
CDR3 protein: CASSFLSSGGETQYF
CDR3 DNA: TGCGCCAGCAGCTTCCTTTCTAGCGGGGGAGAGACCCAGTACTTC

D gene: .
J gene: TRBJ2-1
clone size: .
V gene: TRBV3-1/TRBV3-2
CDR3 protein: CASSQKTAYHNEQFF
CDR3 DNA: TGTGCCAGCAGCCAGAAGACAGCTTATCACAATGAGCAGTTCTTC

D gene: .
J gene: TRBJ2-1
clone size: .
V gene: TRBV2
CDR3 protein: CASRKGQIRGSYNEQFF
CDR3 DNA: TGTGCCAGCAGGAAGGGGCAGATCCGCGGCTCCTACAATGAGCAGTTCTTC

D gene: .
J gene: TRBJ1-3
clone size: .
V gene: TRBV6-5
CDR3 protein: CASTVRDSGNTIYF
CDR3 DNA: TGTGCCAGCACGGTCAGGGACTCTGGAAACACCATATATTTT

D gene: .
J gene: TRBJ2-2
clone size: once
V gene: TRBV5-1
CDR3 protein: CASSLFGQPGELFF
CDR3 DNA: TGCGCCAGCAGCTTATTTGGACAGCCCGGGGAGCTGTTTTTT

D gene: .
J gene: TRBJ1-3
clone size: few
V gene: TRBV30
CDR3 protein: CAWSTADFSGNTIYF
CDR3 DNA: TGTGCCTGGAGTACCGCGGACTTCTCTGGAAACACCATATATTTT

D gene: .
J gene: TRBJ2-1
clone size: .
V gene: TRBV5-1
CDR3 protein: CASSLAFVNSYNEQFF
CDR3 DNA: TGCGCCAGCAGCTTGGCCTTCGTAAACTCCTACAATGAGCAGTTCTTC

D gene: TRBD1
J gene: TRBJ1-1
clone size: .
V gene: TRBV18
CDR3 protein: CASSPETGLNTEAFF
CDR3 DNA: TGTGCCAGCTCGCCCGAGACAGGGTTGAACACTGAAGCTTTCTTT

D gene: TRBD1
J gene: TRBJ1-5
clone size: once
V gene: TRBV18
CDR3 protein: CASSPGQGRKQPQHF
CDR3 DNA: TGTGCCAGCTCGCCTGGACAGGGTCGGAAGCAGCCCCAGCATTTT

D gene: TRBD1
J gene: TRBJ2-1
clone size: .
V gene: TRBV18
CDR3 protein: CASSPGQGPLGNEQFF
CDR3 DNA: TGTGCCAGCTCACCGGGACAGGGACCGCTAGGGAATGAGCAGTTCTTC

D gene: TRBD2
J gene: TRBJ2-5
clone size: once
V gene: TRBV7-6
CDR3 protein: CASSLGTSVIQETQYF
CDR3 DNA: TGTGCCAGCAGCTTAGGGACTAGCGTAATTCAAGAGACCCAGTACTTC

D gene: .
J gene: TRBJ2-7
clone size: .
V gene: TRBV10-3
CDR3 protein: CAISESIILTGSYEQYF
CDR3 DNA: TGTGCCATCAGTGAGTCGATAATTCTTACAGGGAGCTACGAGCAGTACTTC

D gene: .
J gene: TRBJ2-2
clone size: .
V gene: TRBV7-8
CDR3 protein: CASSLSGNTGELFF
CDR3 DNA: TGTGCCAGCAGCTTATCAGGGAACACCGGGGAGCTGTTTTTT

D gene: TRBD1
J gene: TRBJ1-1
clone size: .
V gene: TRBV5-1
CDR3 protein: CASSLASGQLNTEAFF
CDR3 DNA: TGCGCCAGCAGCTTGGCATCGGGACAGCTGAACACTGAAGCTTTCTTT

D gene: TRBD1
J gene: TRBJ1-1
clone size: .
V gene: TRBV11-3
CDR3 protein: CASSALTGGQAFF
CDR3 DNA: TGTGCCAGCAGCGCCCTGACAGGGGGGCAAGCTTTCTTT

D gene: .
J gene: TRBJ1-5
clone size: .
V gene: TRBV2
CDR3 protein: CASSPGFQPQHF
CDR3 DNA: TGTGCCAGCAGTCCAGGGTTTCAGCCCCAGCATTTT

D gene: .
J gene: TRBJ2-7
clone size: .
V gene: TRBV11-3
CDR3 protein: CASSLTTGYEQYF
CDR3 DNA: TGTGCCAGCAGCCTTACGACTGGCTACGAGCAGTACTTC

D gene: .
J gene: TRBJ2-7
clone size: .
V gene: TRBV12-3/TRBV12-4
CDR3 protein: CASAKVPGVEQYF
CDR3 DNA: TGCGCCAGCGCTAAGGTTCCGGGAGTAGAGCAGTACTTC

D gene: .
J gene: TRBJ1-1
clone size: .
V gene: TRBV19
CDR3 protein: CASSPDRGGGGTEAFF
CDR3 DNA: TGTGCCAGTAGTCCAGACCGAGGCGGGGGCGGCACTGAAGCTTTCTTT

D gene: TRBD2
J gene: TRBJ2-1
clone size: once
V gene: TRBV18
CDR3 protein: CASSRGTSGRNEQFF
CDR3 DNA: TGTGCCAGCTCACGAGGGACTAGCGGGCGCAATGAGCAGTTCTTC

D gene: .
J gene: TRBJ1-2
clone size: .
V gene: TRBV30
CDR3 protein: CAWWTDFSNYGYTF
CDR3 DNA: TGTGCCTGGTGGACAGATTTCTCAAACTATGGCTACACCTTC

D gene: TRBD1
J gene: TRBJ1-5
clone size: .
V gene: TRBV5-1
CDR3 protein: CASSLQGDVNQPQHF
CDR3 DNA: TGCGCCAGCAGTCTACAGGGGGATGTCAATCAGCCCCAGCATTTT

D gene: .
J gene: TRBJ1-6
clone size: .
V gene: TRBV30
CDR3 protein: CAWTGGGNSPLHF
CDR3 DNA: TGTGCCTGGACGGGGGGAGGCAATTCACCCCTCCACTTT

D gene: .
J gene: TRBJ2-1
clone size: .
V gene: TRBV9
CDR3 protein: CASSRRLGGNEQFF
CDR3 DNA: TGTGCCAGCAGTCGAAGACTAGGAGGGAATGAGCAGTTCTTC

D gene: TRBD1
J gene: TRBJ2-5
clone size: .
V gene: TRBV11-2
CDR3 protein: CASSLDRGRLETQYF
CDR3 DNA: TGTGCCAGCAGCTTGGACAGGGGAAGGTTAGAGACCCAGTACTTC

D gene: TRBD1
J gene: TRBJ1-6
clone size: .
V gene: TRBV2
CDR3 protein: CASGQGRDSPLHF
CDR3 DNA: TGTGCCAGTGGACAGGGGAGAGATTCACCCCTCCACTTT

D gene: .
J gene: TRBJ2-3
clone size: once
V gene: TRBV30
CDR3 protein: CAWSLDSEDTQYF
CDR3 DNA: TGTGCCTGGAGCTTGGACTCCGAAGATACGCAGTATTTT

D gene: TRBD2
J gene: TRBJ2-5
clone size: .
V gene: TRBV4-2
CDR3 protein: CASSQELAGGQQETQYF
CDR3 DNA: TGTGCCAGCAGCCAAGAACTAGCGGGGGGGCAACAAGAGACCCAGTACTTC

D gene: TRBD1
J gene: TRBJ2-1
clone size: .
V gene: TRBV6-5
CDR3 protein: CASSIEGTGPFFF
CDR3 DNA: TGTGCCAGCAGCATAGAAGGGACAGGCCCTTTTTTCTTC

D gene: TRBD2
J gene: TRBJ2-3
clone size: .
V gene: TRBV15
CDR3 protein: CATSREGRGGTDTQYF
CDR3 DNA: TGTGCCACCAGCAGAGAAGGGCGGGGGGGCACAGATACGCAGTATTTT

D gene: .
J gene: TRBJ2-7
clone size: once
V gene: TRBV18
CDR3 protein: CASSLYSGTSSYEQYF
CDR3 DNA: TGTGCCAGCTCACTATACTCCGGGACATCCTCCTACGAGCAGTACTTC

D gene: .
J gene: TRBJ2-1
clone size: .
V gene: TRBV5-1
CDR3 protein: CASSLGYRQTYNEQFF
CDR3 DNA: TGCGCCAGCAGCTTGGGATACAGGCAAACCTACAATGAGCAGTTCTTC

D gene: .
J gene: TRBJ2-3
clone size: .
V gene: TRBV21-1
CDR3 protein: CASSPRGTASTDTQYF
CDR3 DNA: TGTGCCAGCAGCCCCCGCGGGACAGCTAGCACAGATACGCAGTATTTT